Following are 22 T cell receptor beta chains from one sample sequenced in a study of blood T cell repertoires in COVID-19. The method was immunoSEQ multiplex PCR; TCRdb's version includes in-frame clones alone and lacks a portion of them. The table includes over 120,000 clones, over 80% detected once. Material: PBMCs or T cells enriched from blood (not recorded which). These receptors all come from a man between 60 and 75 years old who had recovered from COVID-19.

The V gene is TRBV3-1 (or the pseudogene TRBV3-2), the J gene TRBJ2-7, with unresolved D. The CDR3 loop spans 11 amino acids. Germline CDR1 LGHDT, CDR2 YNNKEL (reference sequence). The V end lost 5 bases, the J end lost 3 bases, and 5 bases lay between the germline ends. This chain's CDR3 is CASSSRYEQYF. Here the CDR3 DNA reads TGTGCCAGCAGCTCCCGCTACGAGCAGTACTTC.

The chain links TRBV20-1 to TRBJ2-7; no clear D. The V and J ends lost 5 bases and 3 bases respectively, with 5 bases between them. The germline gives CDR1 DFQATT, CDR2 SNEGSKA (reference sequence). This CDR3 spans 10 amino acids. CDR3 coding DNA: TGCAGTGCTTACATCTACGAGCAGTACTTC. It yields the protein CSAYIYEQYF.

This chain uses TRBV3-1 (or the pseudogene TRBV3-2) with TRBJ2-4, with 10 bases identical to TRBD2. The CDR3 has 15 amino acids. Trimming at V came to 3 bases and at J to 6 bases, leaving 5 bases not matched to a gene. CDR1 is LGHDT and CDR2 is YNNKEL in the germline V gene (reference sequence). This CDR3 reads CASSHIAGGRNIQYF. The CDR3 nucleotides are TGTGCCAGCAGCCATATAGCGGGGGGCCGAAACATTCAGTACTTC.

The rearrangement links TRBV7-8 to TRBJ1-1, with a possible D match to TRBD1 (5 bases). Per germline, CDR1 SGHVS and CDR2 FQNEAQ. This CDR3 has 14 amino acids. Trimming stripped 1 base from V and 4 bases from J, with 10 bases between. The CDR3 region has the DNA TGTGCCAGCAGCTTAGGGGCAGGGATCACTGAAGCTTTCTTT. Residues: CASSLGAGITEAFF.

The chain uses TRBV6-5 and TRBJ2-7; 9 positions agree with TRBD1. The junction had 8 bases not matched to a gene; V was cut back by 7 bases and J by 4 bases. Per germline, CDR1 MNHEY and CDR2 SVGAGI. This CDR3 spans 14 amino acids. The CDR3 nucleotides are TGTGCCAGCAACTACCGACAGGGGGGGTACGAGCAGTACTTC. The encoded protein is CASNYRQGGYEQYF.

The chain's CDR3 is CAISVAGAPPGELFF. CDR3 coding DNA: TGTGCCATCAGTGTAGCGGGAGCCCCCCCCGGGGAGCTGTTTTTT. The chain joins TRBV10-3 to TRBJ2-2, with 9 bases matching TRBD2. Losses at the gene ends were 4 bases for V and 6 bases for J; bases not matched to a gene: 6. The CDR3 is 15 amino acids. CDR1 is ENHRY, CDR2 SYGVKD, per germline.

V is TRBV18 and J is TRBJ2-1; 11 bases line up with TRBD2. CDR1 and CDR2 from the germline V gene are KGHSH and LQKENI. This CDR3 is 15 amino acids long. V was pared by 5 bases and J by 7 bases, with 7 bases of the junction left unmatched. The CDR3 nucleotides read TGTGCCAGCTCATCATCTAGCGGGGGGCAAAATGAGCAGTTCTTC. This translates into CASSSSSGGQNEQFF.

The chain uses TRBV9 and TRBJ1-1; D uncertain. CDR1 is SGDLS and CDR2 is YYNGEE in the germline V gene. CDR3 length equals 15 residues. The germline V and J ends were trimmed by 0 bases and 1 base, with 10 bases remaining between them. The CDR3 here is CASSVESLRNTEAFF. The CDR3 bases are TGTGCCAGCAGCGTAGAAAGTCTTAGGAACACTGAAGCTTTCTTT.

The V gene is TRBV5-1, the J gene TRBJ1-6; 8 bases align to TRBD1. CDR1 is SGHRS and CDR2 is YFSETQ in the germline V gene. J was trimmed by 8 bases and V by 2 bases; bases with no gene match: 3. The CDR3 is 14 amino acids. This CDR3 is CASSFTGGDSPLHF. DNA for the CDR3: TGCGCCAGCAGCTTTACAGGGGGTGATTCACCCCTCCACTTT. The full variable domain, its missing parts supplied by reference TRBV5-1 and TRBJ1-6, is KAGVTQTPRYLIKTRGQQVTLSCSPISGHRSVSWYQQTPGQGLQFLFEYFSETQRNKGNFPGRFSGRQFSNSRSEMNVSTLELGDSALYLCASSFTGGDSPLHFGNGTRLTVT.

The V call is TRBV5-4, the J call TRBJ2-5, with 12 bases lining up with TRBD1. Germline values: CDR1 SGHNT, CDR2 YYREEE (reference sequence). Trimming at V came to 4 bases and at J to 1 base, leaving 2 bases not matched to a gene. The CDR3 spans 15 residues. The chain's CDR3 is CASSPGQGAQETQYF. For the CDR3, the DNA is TGTGCCAGCAGCCCGGGACAGGGGGCCCAAGAGACCCAGTACTTC.

The CDR3 loop reads CASSGQGAGYEQYF. CDR3 sequence (DNA): TGTGCCAGCAGCGGGCAGGGGGCTGGTTACGAGCAGTACTTC. The chain employs TRBV11-2 and TRBJ2-7; 8 bases fit TRBD1. The CDR3 runs 14 residues. The ends lost 5 bases at V and 4 bases at J; junction bases unmatched: 7. Germline lookup yields CDR1 SGHAT and CDR2 FQNNGV.

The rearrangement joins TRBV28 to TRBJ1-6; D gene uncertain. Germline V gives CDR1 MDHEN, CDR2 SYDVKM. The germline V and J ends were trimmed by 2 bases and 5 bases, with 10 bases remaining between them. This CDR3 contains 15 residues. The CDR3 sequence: CASSLVELNNSPLHF. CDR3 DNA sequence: TGTGCCAGCAGTTTAGTGGAGCTTAATAATTCACCCCTCCACTTT.

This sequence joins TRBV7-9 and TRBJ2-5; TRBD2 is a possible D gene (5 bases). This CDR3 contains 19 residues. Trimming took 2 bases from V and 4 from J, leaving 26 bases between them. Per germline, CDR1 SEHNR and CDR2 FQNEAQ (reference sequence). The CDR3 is CASSLRPFGSGLKRETQYF. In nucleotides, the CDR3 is TGTGCCAGCAGCTTAAGACCCTTTGGCTCCGGACTGAAGAGAGAGACCCAGTACTTC. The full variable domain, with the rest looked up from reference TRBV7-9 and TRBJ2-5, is DTGVSQNPRHKITKRGQNVTFRCDPISEHNRLYWYRQTLGQGPEFLTYFQNEAQLEKSRLLSDRFSAERPKGSFSTLEIQRTEQGDSAMYLCASSLRPFGSGLKRETQYFGPGTRLLVL.

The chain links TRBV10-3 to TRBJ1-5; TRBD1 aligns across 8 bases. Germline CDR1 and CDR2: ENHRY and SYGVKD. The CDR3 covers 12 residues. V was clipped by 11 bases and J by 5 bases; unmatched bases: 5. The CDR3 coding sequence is TGTGCCGTCGGACAGGGTTATCAGCCCCAGCATTTT. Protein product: CAVGQGYQPQHF.

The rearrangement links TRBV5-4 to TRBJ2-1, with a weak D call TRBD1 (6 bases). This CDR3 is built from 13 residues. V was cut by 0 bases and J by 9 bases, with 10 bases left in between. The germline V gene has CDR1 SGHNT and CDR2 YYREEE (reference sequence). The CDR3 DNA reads TGTGCCAGCAGCTTGGAAGGGGGTTCTGAGCAGTTCTTC. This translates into CASSLEGGSEQFF.

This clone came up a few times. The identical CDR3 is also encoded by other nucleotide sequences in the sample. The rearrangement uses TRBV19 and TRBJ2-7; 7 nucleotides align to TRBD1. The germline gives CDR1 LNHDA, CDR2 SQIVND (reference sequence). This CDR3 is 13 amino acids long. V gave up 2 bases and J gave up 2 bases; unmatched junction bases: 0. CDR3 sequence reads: CASSITGAYEQYF. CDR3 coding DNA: TGTGCCAGTAGTATAACAGGGGCCTACGAGCAGTACTTC.

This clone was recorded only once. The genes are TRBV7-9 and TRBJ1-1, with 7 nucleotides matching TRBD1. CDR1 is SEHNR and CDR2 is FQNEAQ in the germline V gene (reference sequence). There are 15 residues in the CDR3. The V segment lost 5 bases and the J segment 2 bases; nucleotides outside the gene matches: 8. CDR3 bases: TGTGCCAGCAGCCCCCGGGACAGTGCAAACACTGAAGCTTTCTTT. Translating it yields CASSPRDSANTEAFF. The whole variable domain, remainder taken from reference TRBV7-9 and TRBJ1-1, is DTGVSQNPRHKITKRGQNVTFRCDPISEHNRLYWYRQTLGQGPEFLTYFQNEAQLEKSRLLSDRFSAERPKGSFSTLEIQRTEQGDSAMYLCASSPRDSANTEAFFGQGTRLTVV.

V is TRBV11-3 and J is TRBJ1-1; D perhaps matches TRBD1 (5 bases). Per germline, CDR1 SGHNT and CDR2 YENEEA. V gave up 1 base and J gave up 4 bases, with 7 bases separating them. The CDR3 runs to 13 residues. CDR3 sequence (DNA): TGTGCCAGCAGCTTAGTAACAGGCACTGAAGCTTTCTTT. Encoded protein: CASSLVTGTEAFF.

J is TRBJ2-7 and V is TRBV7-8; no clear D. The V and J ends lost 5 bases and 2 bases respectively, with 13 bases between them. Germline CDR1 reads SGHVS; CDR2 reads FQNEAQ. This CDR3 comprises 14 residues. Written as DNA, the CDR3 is TGTGCCAGCAGCCCCCTACACCGGGCCTACGAGCAGTACTTC. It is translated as CASSPLHRAYEQYF.

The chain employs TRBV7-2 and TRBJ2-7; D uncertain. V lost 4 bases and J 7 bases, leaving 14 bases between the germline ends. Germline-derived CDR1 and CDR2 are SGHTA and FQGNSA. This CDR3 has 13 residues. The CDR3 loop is CASSSLVVGEQYF. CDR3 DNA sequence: TGTGCCAGCAGCTCCCTTGTTGTCGGTGAGCAGTACTTC.

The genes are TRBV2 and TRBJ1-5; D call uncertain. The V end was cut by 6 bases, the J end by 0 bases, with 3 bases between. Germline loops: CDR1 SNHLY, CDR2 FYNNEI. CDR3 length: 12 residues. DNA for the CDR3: TGTGCCAGCAGCCGTAGCAATCAGCCCCAGCATTTT. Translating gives CASSRSNQPQHF.

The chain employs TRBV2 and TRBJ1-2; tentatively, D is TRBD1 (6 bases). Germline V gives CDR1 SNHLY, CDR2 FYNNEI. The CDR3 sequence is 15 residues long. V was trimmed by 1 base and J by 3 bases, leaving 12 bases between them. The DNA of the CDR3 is TGTGCCAGCAGTGAAGAACAGGGCTTTGACTATGGCTACACCTTC. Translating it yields CASSEEQGFDYGYTF.